This T cell receptor (beta chain) comes out of a study of shared T cell receptors in the human thymus. Sequencing used immunoSEQ multiplex PCR; TCRdb keeps in-frame clones, though not all of them. The repertoire includes some 720,000 clones, around 87% of them detected once, and about 0.01% sits in the top ten. These data were also reused for a study on human thymus T cells. From that second work: Surgeons resected thymus tissue during corrective heart surgery.

The material sequenced was thymocytes. The TCR comes from a boy under three years old with a congenital heart defect.

The CDR3: CASSPLGFYGYTF. CDR3 DNA sequence: TGTGCCAGCTCACCGCTCGGGTTCTATGGCTACACCTTC. This chain uses TRBV18 with TRBJ1-2, with D unresolved. This CDR3 contains 13 residues. Trimming pared 3 bases from V and 4 bases from J, leaving 9 bases between. In germline, CDR1 is KGHSH, CDR2 LQKENI.